The 7 T cell receptor beta chains below were found in one sample sequenced in a study of cytomegalovirus exposure and HLA in healthy donors. The study ran its PCR with 60 Vbeta and 13 Jbeta primers. Data came from immunoSEQ multiplex PCR; TCRdb stores just in-frame clones and leaves some out. In total, the table holds around 76,000 clones. Specimen: PBMCs. Receptor source: an older woman in good health and CMV-seronegative.

The chain combines TRBV7-9 with TRBJ2-3; TRBD1 aligns across 11 bases. Germline CDR1 is SEHNR and CDR2 is FQNEAQ (reference sequence). The CDR3 has 16 amino acids. Losses at the gene ends were 4 bases for V and 2 bases for J; bases not matched to a gene: 5. CDR3 nucleotides: TGTGCCAGCAGCTCCTGGGACAGGGGGAACACAGATACGCAGTATTTT. Its protein is CASSSWDRGNTDTQYF.

The chain couples TRBV4-2 to TRBJ2-7; 7 positions match TRBD1. V trimming: 5 bases; J trimming: 4 bases; junction bases outside the gene matches: 11. CDR1 is LGHNA and CDR2 is YNFKEQ in the germline V gene. The CDR3 is made up of 15 amino acids. The CDR3 loop is CASSSGGTSTYEQYF. In nucleotides, the CDR3 is TGTGCCAGCAGCTCAGGGGGAACCTCGACGTACGAGCAGTACTTC.

The rearrangement uses TRBV6-1 and TRBJ2-3; tentatively, D is TRBD2 (5 bases). Deletions cut 0 bases from V and 9 bases from J, with 19 bases between. The CDR3 is made up of 16 amino acids. Per germline, CDR1 MNHNS and CDR2 SASEGT. The CDR3 loop is CASSEALGLSGVTQYF. The CDR3 DNA reads TGTGCCAGCAGTGAAGCACTTGGACTGAGTGGAGTCACGCAGTATTTT.

The V call is TRBV7-9, the J call TRBJ2-1; TRBD1 is a possible D gene (5 bases). The CDR3 has 15 amino acids. The germline V gene encodes CDR1 SEHNR and CDR2 FQNEAQ (reference sequence). V was pared by 5 bases and J by 0 bases, with 11 bases between. In DNA form, the CDR3 reads TGTGCCAGCAGCCGCGACCAGGGCTCCTACAATGAGCAGTTCTTC. Encoded protein: CASSRDQGSYNEQFF.

This rearrangement joins TRBV7-9 to TRBJ1-1; D perhaps matches TRBD1 (5 bases). Looked up from germline, CDR1 is SEHNR and CDR2 is FQNEAQ (reference sequence). There are 16 residues in the CDR3. V gave up 3 bases and J gave up 1 base, with 15 bases separating them. The CDR3 DNA is TGTGCCAGCAGCTTGGGGGGAGGGAGACGGAACACTGAAGCTTTCTTT. The encoded protein is CASSLGGGRRNTEAFF.

The J gene is TRBJ2-2, the V gene TRBV27; 8 bases agree with TRBD2. The CDR3 length is 14 residues. Germline CDR1 is MNHEY and CDR2 is SMNVEV (reference sequence). J was trimmed by 5 bases and V by 3 bases; bases with no gene match: 2. CDR3 sequence (DNA): TGTGCCAGCAGTTTGGCGGGAGGAACCGGGGAGCTGTTTTTT. As protein: CASSLAGGTGELFF.

The chain joins TRBV9 to TRBJ2-2; 8 bases are a match to TRBD2. V shed 0 bases, J shed 2 bases, and the junction held 6 bases outside the gene matches. Looked up from germline, CDR1 is SGDLS and CDR2 is YYNGEE. The CDR3 is 17 residues long. The CDR3 region has the DNA TGTGCCAGCAGCGTAGAGGAGGTAGCGGGAAACACCGGGGAGCTGTTTTTT. This sequence encodes CASSVEEVAGNTGELFF.